This TCR beta chain is drawn from a study of blood T cells in healthy people across ages. J gave up 0 bases and V 3 bases, and 8 bases lay outside the gene matches. Germline CDR1 SNHLY, CDR2 FYNNEI. The CDR3 is 17 amino acids. Through a sample-barcoded 5' primer and a J-beta primer mix, a second PCR was run for roughly 7 to 12 cycles. Each cDNA molecule, via a template-switch adaptor with 12 random nucleotides, was tagged. MiXCR, run by TCRdb on the 5' RACE reads, gives a single entry per CDR3 protein. The data contain more than 500,000 distinct CDR3 sequences, 25% to 35% of them singletons. The same specimen was also included in a second study, on T cells of mothers and their children.

This clonotype was sampled from a boy between 2 and 10 years old in good health. Material for sequencing was blood. The chain is built from TRBV2 and TRBJ2-1; 7 bases are a match to TRBD1. CDR3 protein: CASSELRGGPSYNEQFF. DNA of the CDR3: TGTGCCAGCAGTGAGTTGCGAGGGGGCCCCTCCTACAATGAGCAGTTCTTC.